This T cell receptor (beta chain) comes out of a study of T cells in localized non-small cell lung cancer (dated by TCRdb to the early 2020s). With regard to the full study: T cell repertoires of 200 to 250 early-stage NSCLC patients were analyzed, with tumors being compared against uninvolved tumor-adjacent lungs. Of the NSCLC patients, about 130 were male and approximately 110 were female, and the mean age was approximately 64 years. All 236 NSCLC patients in the cohort were treatment-naive and had localized lung tumors that were resected.

General findings and caveats noted by the study authors: Higher T cell density in blood was associated with longer overall survival, whereas higher clonality in adjacent lung was associated with shorter survival. Because of the exploratory design, TCR variables were selected using unadjusted p-values without false-discovery rate correction. The highest T cell clonality was observed in uninvolved tumor-adjacent lung, where clonality exceeded that of tumor, suggesting that antigenic responses were more focused in uninvolved tumor-adjacent lung. Because multi-region sequencing of the tumors was not done, intratumor heterogeneity could not be ruled out. A median of 57 of the top 100 tumor clones turned up in the paired uninvolved adjacent lung, and fewer than 35 of those clones also ranked among the top 100 of that same adjacent lung.

At diagnosis, peripheral blood, uninvolved tumor-adjacent lung and tumor were collected and stored as a combination of fresh-frozen and FFPE material. For TCR repertoire profiling, the blood samples were analyzed as peripheral blood mononuclear cells. The immunoSEQ Assay was used to sequence TCR beta CDR3 regions from DNA. Regarding the original processing steps: To compute T cell density, TCR beta template counts were normalized to usable DNA, which was estimated by amplifying housekeeping genes. The preseqR package was used to estimate richness by extrapolating to 400,000 templates for PBMC samples and to 120,000 templates for tissue samples. Clonality was defined by subtracting Pielou's evenness from one. Differential abundance testing on productive amino-acid clonotypes, with a minimum total count of 5 and an alpha of 0.1, was used to identify tissue-enriched TCRs. Repertoire overlap between compartments was quantified with the Jaccard Index and Morisita Overlap Index. GLIPH clustered TCR beta CDR3s with public tetramer-defined viral CDR3s; viral motifs required at least three viral sequences plus V-gene enrichment. TCRdb stores this immuneACCESS table with in-frame sequences only. Part of the clones is absent; in the studies checked, under half of the shortfall reflects unresolved V genes, and no reason is known for the rest. V, J and clone size reflect that table, while D and trimming were determined from the DNA. Within this sample are about 27,000 clones, with 80% to 95% of them counted one time only. 0.85% to 1.4% of the sample comes from the top ten.

This clone was seen a handful of times. Which antigen it targets is not known. Base qualities are not recorded, but no much larger clone differs from it by a single base. After removal of 0 bases from V and 7 bases from J, the junction retains 5 bases not matched to a gene. The germline V gene provides CDR1 LGHNA and CDR2 YSLEER. Spanning cysteine to phenylalanine, the CDR3 consists of 16 amino acids. This entry keeps only the CDR3 DNA: 48 bases, framed from base 1. This sequence originates from a woman aged 40-70 years with stage I lung adenocarcinoma. The sequencing used peripheral blood, collected before any cancer treatment. This chain is built from TRBV4-3 and TRBJ1-4; 10 nucleotides in the junction match TRBD1. The DNA sequence is TGCGCCAGCAGCCAAGAAGGGGGGACAGGGGCTGAAAAACTGTTTTTT. This yields the protein CASSQEGGTGAEKLFF.